These T cell receptor beta chains were read from a single sample in a study of blood T cells in healthy people across ages. TCRdb re-analysed the 5' RACE reads in MiXCR, keeping a single row per CDR3 protein. The table has 720,000 or so distinct CDR3 sequences, around two fifths seen once; the top ten hold around 32%. The sample comprised blood. The receptors were gathered from an elderly man in good health. Both conserved end residues are part of each CDR3. Each record gives: clone size, V gene, J gene, D gene, CDR3 protein, CDR3 DNA. D genes are given only for firm matches. Not all rows give a size; the values are once, few, many and, for expanded clones, a class.

clone size: .; V gene: TRBV3-1; J gene: TRBJ2-2; D gene: .; CDR3 protein: CASSQDVAPWTFLFF; CDR3 DNA: TGTGCCAGCAGCCAAGATGTGGCACCCTGGACGTTTCTGTTTTTT
clone size: few; V gene: TRBV7-2; J gene: TRBJ2-1; D gene: TRBD2; CDR3 protein: CASSLVIAGGGDEQFF; CDR3 DNA: TGTGCCAGCAGCTTAGTTATAGCGGGAGGTGGGGATGAGCAGTTCTTC
clone size: .; V gene: TRBV7-6; J gene: TRBJ2-3; D gene: .; CDR3 protein: CASSPDTTTDTQYF; CDR3 DNA: TGTGCCAGCAGCCCGGACACCACCACAGATACGCAGTATTTT
clone size: few; V gene: TRBV20-1; J gene: TRBJ2-1; D gene: .; CDR3 protein: CSAPHYDNEQFF; CDR3 DNA: TGCAGTGCCCCCCACTACGACAATGAGCAGTTCTTC
clone size: many; V gene: TRBV7-2; J gene: TRBJ2-5; D gene: TRBD1; CDR3 protein: CASSLVWDRGRETQYF; CDR3 DNA: TGTGCCAGCAGCTTAGTCTGGGACAGGGGGCGAGAGACCCAGTACTTC
clone size: few; V gene: TRBV24-1; J gene: TRBJ2-6; D gene: .; CDR3 protein: CATSDRSPGANVLTF; CDR3 DNA: TGTGCCACCAGTGACCGTTCCCCTGGGGCCAACGTCCTGACTTTC
clone size: .; V gene: TRBV14; J gene: TRBJ2-1; D gene: .; CDR3 protein: CASSPRGERGNEQFF; CDR3 DNA: TGTGCCAGCAGCCCTAGGGGGGAGAGGGGCAATGAGCAGTTCTTC
clone size: few; V gene: TRBV25-1; J gene: TRBJ2-5; D gene: .; CDR3 protein: CASSHGQNVETQYF; CDR3 DNA: TGTGCCAGCAGCCATGGACAGAATGTGGAGACCCAGTACTTC
clone size: .; V gene: TRBV9; J gene: TRBJ2-1; D gene: TRBD1; CDR3 protein: CASSVRTGGSNEQFF; CDR3 DNA: TGTGCCAGCAGCGTAAGGACAGGGGGGTCCAATGAGCAGTTCTTC
clone size: many; V gene: TRBV10-2; J gene: TRBJ2-7; D gene: .; CDR3 protein: CASSRSLASYEQYF; CDR3 DNA: TGCGCCAGCAGCAGGTCGCTTGCATCCTACGAGCAGTACTTC
clone size: .; V gene: TRBV20-1; J gene: TRBJ2-7; D gene: TRBD2; CDR3 protein: CSARAAGGTYNEQYF; CDR3 DNA: TGCAGTGCTAGGGCGGCGGGGGGTACCTACAATGAGCAGTACTTC
clone size: few; V gene: TRBV10-1; J gene: TRBJ2-1; D gene: TRBD2; CDR3 protein: CASSSNGGDNEQFF; CDR3 DNA: TGCGCCAGCAGCTCGAACGGGGGGGACAATGAGCAGTTCTTC
clone size: .; V gene: TRBV27; J gene: TRBJ2-7; D gene: TRBD2; CDR3 protein: CASSLSILAGGNEQYF; CDR3 DNA: TGTGCCAGCAGTTTATCTATCTTAGCGGGAGGGAACGAGCAGTACTTC
clone size: few; V gene: TRBV20-1; J gene: TRBJ1-4; D gene: .; CDR3 protein: CSAQDTFEKLFF; CDR3 DNA: TGCAGTGCTCAGGACACGTTTGAAAAACTGTTTTTT
clone size: .; V gene: TRBV5-6; J gene: TRBJ2-1; D gene: .; CDR3 protein: CASSWRGVGGSYNEQFF; CDR3 DNA: TGTGCCAGCAGCTGGCGAGGGGTGGGCGGCTCCTACAATGAGCAGTTCTTC
clone size: once; V gene: TRBV20-1; J gene: TRBJ2-5; D gene: .; CDR3 protein: CSAPPLGRNQETQYF; CDR3 DNA: TGCAGTGCCCCCCCCTTGGGGAGGAACCAAGAGACCCAGTACTTC
clone size: .; V gene: TRBV20-1; J gene: TRBJ2-1; D gene: TRBD2; CDR3 protein: CSATGLAGIPNEQFF; CDR3 DNA: TGCAGTGCTACGGGACTAGCGGGAATACCCAATGAGCAGTTCTTC
clone size: many; V gene: TRBV29-1; J gene: TRBJ1-1; D gene: .; CDR3 protein: CSGRQYTEAFF; CDR3 DNA: TGCAGCGGTCGACAGTACACTGAAGCTTTCTTT
clone size: .; V gene: TRBV10-3; J gene: TRBJ2-7; D gene: .; CDR3 protein: CAIRESAGANYEQYF; CDR3 DNA: TGTGCCATCCGTGAGTCAGCAGGCGCCAACTACGAGCAGTACTTC
clone size: .; V gene: TRBV29-1; J gene: TRBJ1-2; D gene: .; CDR3 protein: CSGSVDGHYGYTF; CDR3 DNA: TGCAGCGGCAGCGTGGACGGGCATTATGGCTACACCTTC
clone size: few; V gene: TRBV20-1; J gene: TRBJ2-3; D gene: TRBD2; CDR3 protein: CSAGGTSGSTDTQYF; CDR3 DNA: TGCAGTGCCGGTGGGACTAGCGGGAGCACAGATACGCAGTATTTT
clone size: .; V gene: TRBV29-1; J gene: TRBJ1-1; D gene: .; CDR3 protein: CSVTQVPGNTEAFF; CDR3 DNA: TGCAGCGTCACTCAAGTACCGGGGAACACTGAAGCTTTCTTT
clone size: .; V gene: TRBV29-1; J gene: TRBJ2-1; D gene: TRBD2; CDR3 protein: CSVEGRGGDYEQFF; CDR3 DNA: TGCAGCGTTGAAGGGCGGGGGGGCGACTATGAGCAGTTCTTC
clone size: .; V gene: TRBV5-6; J gene: TRBJ1-5; D gene: .; CDR3 protein: CASRKQGSQPQHF; CDR3 DNA: TGTGCCAGCAGGAAGCAGGGAAGCCAGCCCCAGCATTTT
clone size: few; V gene: TRBV4-2; J gene: TRBJ1-1; D gene: .; CDR3 protein: CASSQDTGSRTEAFF; CDR3 DNA: TGTGCCAGCAGCCAAGATACGGGAAGTCGGACTGAAGCTTTCTTT
clone size: .; V gene: TRBV25-1; J gene: TRBJ2-7; D gene: TRBD2; CDR3 protein: CASSEYARGLTSGNDNEQYF; CDR3 DNA: TGTGCCAGCAGTGAATACGCCAGGGGGCTAACTAGCGGGAATGACAATGAGCAGTACTTC